What follows are 15 T cell receptor beta chains derived from one specimen sequenced in a study of PD-1 and CTLA-4 blockade in melanoma. The method was immunoSEQ multiplex PCR; TCRdb's version includes in-frame clones alone and lacks a portion of them. The sample has about 31,000 clones; approximately 90% are singletons. Here the sequenced sample was CD8+ T cells from peripheral blood, taken from a patient given anti-PD-1 treatment. These receptors were taken from a human donor with melanoma.

This sequence joins TRBV10-3 and TRBJ2-1; D may correspond to TRBD1 or TRBD2 (5 bases each). Germline V CDR1 and CDR2: ENHRY, SYGVKD. The V and J ends lost 0 bases and 4 bases respectively, with 7 bases between them. CDR3 length: 14 residues. CDR3 loop: CAISESGRYNEQFF. The CDR3 nucleotides are TGTGCCATCAGTGAGTCGGGACGATACAATGAGCAGTTCTTC.

CDR3 sequence reads: CASSARVVNQPQHF. The CDR3 DNA is TGTGCCAGCTCGGCTCGGGTTGTCAATCAGCCCCAGCATTTT. This chain uses TRBV6-4 with TRBJ1-5; D not certain. Per germline, CDR1 MRHNA and CDR2 SNTAGT. The CDR3 length is 14 residues. Trimming took off 8 bases at V and 3 bases at J, with 14 bases between the two ends.

The genes are TRBV5-1 and TRBJ1-3; D is unresolved. V was clipped by 5 bases and J by 8 bases, with 8 bases between them. CDR1 SGHRS and CDR2 YFSETQ come from the germline V gene. This CDR3 comprises 11 residues. The chain's CDR3 is CASRGIDTIYF. For the CDR3, the DNA is TGCGCCAGCAGAGGGATCGACACCATATATTTT.

This chain links TRBV5-6 with TRBJ1-5; a possible D gene is TRBD1 (6 bases). The CDR3 has 17 residues. The germline gives CDR1 SGHDT, CDR2 YYEEEE. The germline V and J ends were trimmed by 3 bases and 0 bases, with 16 bases remaining between them. The chain's CDR3 is CASSWGPDSDSNQPQHF. In DNA, the CDR3 is TGTGCCAGCAGCTGGGGGCCGGACAGTGATAGCAATCAGCCCCAGCATTTT.

V usage is TRBV6-5 and J usage is TRBJ1-1; 11 nucleotides match TRBD1. V shed 6 bases, J shed 11 bases, and the junction held 11 bases outside the gene matches. CDR1 is MNHEY and CDR2 is SVGAGI in the germline V gene. This CDR3 region has 14 residues. CDR3 amino acids: CASSDLGQGAKAFF. The CDR3 coding sequence is TGTGCCAGCAGCGATCTCGGACAGGGGGCGAAGGCTTTCTTT.

The chain joins TRBV2 to TRBJ2-5; D is possibly TRBD1 (6 bases). The germline V gene has CDR1 SNHLY and CDR2 FYNNEI. V was cut by 6 bases and J by 2 bases, with 25 bases left in between. This CDR3 is 18 amino acids long. Written as DNA, the CDR3 is TGTGCCAGCAGGGCCGACGTTCTCCGACAGGATCTACAAGAGACCCAGTACTTC. It encodes CASRADVLRQDLQETQYF.

The V gene is TRBV5-5, the J gene TRBJ2-7; D gene uncertain. CDR3 length: 13 amino acids. Trimming pared 3 bases from V and 4 bases from J, leaving 11 bases between. Germline-derived CDR1 and CDR2 are SGHKS and YYEKEE (reference sequence). CDR3 sequence (DNA): TGTGCCAGCAGCTGGAGAAGTAGTTACGAGCAGTACTTC. Translated: CASSWRSSYEQYF.

This rearrangement joins TRBV18 to TRBJ2-7; no clear D. Germline V gene sequence: CDR1 KGHSH, CDR2 LQKENI. This CDR3 spans 11 amino acids. Trimming removed 2 bases at V and 4 bases at J, with 3 bases between. This CDR3 is CASSPGYEQYF. The CDR3, as DNA: TGTGCCAGCTCACCAGGGTACGAGCAGTACTTC.

This clone was observed a single time. The rearrangement links TRBV13 to TRBJ2-5; D is unclear. Trimming pared 1 base from V and 4 bases from J, leaving 4 bases between. The CDR3 is made up of 12 amino acids. Per germline, CDR1 PRHDT and CDR2 FYEKMQ (reference sequence). The CDR3 loop reads CASSLEGETQYF. The CDR3 bases are TGTGCCAGCAGCTTAGAAGGAGAGACCCAGTACTTC.

The chain couples TRBV29-1 to TRBJ2-7; the match to TRBD1 covers 8 bases. Germline CDR1 reads SQVTM; CDR2 reads ANQGSEA. After removal of 6 bases from V and 4 bases from J, the junction contained 5 bases not matched to a gene. This CDR3 comprises 12 residues. CDR3 coding DNA: TGCAGCGTAGGACAGGGAACGTACGAGCAGTACTTC. Translated: CSVGQGTYEQYF.

The chain links TRBV4-2 to TRBJ2-7; 10 bases are shared with TRBD2. CDR3 length equals 14 residues. Germline V CDR1 and CDR2: LGHNA, YNFKEQ. V gave up 5 bases and J gave up 4 bases; unmatched junction bases: 5. The CDR3 bases are TGTGCCAGCAGCTTATCGACTAGCGGGTACGAGCAGTACTTC. Translated, it gives CASSLSTSGYEQYF.

V and J are TRBV6-5 and TRBJ2-1; D not resolved. V lost 6 bases and J lost 6, with 18 bases in between. Germline V gene lookup returns CDR1 MNHEY and CDR2 SVGAGI. The CDR3 runs 15 residues. Here the CDR3 DNA reads TGTGCCAGCAGATACGGCACCGGTGGTTTCAATGAGCAGTTCTTC. This gives the protein CASRYGTGGFNEQFF.

The chain combines TRBV6-1 with TRBJ2-2; 7 bases agree with TRBD1. The CDR3 consists of 17 residues. Losses at the gene ends were 0 bases for V and 3 bases for J; bases not matched to a gene: 7. The V gene's germline CDR1 is MNHNS and CDR2 SASEGT. The CDR3 nucleotides are TGTGCCAGCAGTGAAGCCCGACAGGGACCTTACACCGGGGAGCTGTTTTTT. Protein: CASSEARQGPYTGELFF.

This rearrangement joins TRBV11-3 to TRBJ2-3; 8 positions match TRBD1. This CDR3 is built from 15 residues. V lost 5 bases to trimming and J lost 3 bases; unmatched junction nucleotides: 7. Germline V gene data show CDR1 as SGHNT and CDR2 as YENEEA. The CDR3 loop reads CASSLRQGATDTQYF. CDR3 DNA sequence: TGTGCCAGCAGCCTCCGGCAGGGGGCTACAGATACGCAGTATTTT.

The J gene is TRBJ1-5, the V gene TRBV6-1; D is possibly TRBD1 (6 bases). Trimming took 2 bases from V and 5 from J, leaving 16 bases between them. The CDR3 runs to 16 residues. The germline gives CDR1 MNHNS, CDR2 SASEGT. The CDR3 spells CASSEHPSDSDQPQHF. The CDR3 nucleotides are TGTGCCAGCAGTGAACACCCCTCGGACAGCGATCAGCCCCAGCATTTT.